The TCR beta chain under discussion was sequenced for a study of T cell responses to AZD1222 COVID-19 vaccine. Measured with immunoSEQ multiplex PCR; TCRdb has only the in-frame clones, and not every one. Among roughly 200,000 clones listed, roughly 92% were seen once. Comment on this clone: Its antigen remains unknown.

Study results and caveats: Repertoires were collected only later (after the peak T cell response had occurred). Mapped onto spike, vaccine-associated CD4 TCRs spanned it and were dominant at 160-218 and 743-854. Donors in the cohort were predominantly white British and more often female, and clonal diversity was possibly underestimated. Recipients of two AZD1222 doses showed rising Spike-specific TCR breadth and depth.

Trimming removed 2 bases from V and 4 bases from J, with 9 bases in between. The V gene's germline CDR1 is MDHEN and CDR2 SYDVKM. CDR3 length: 14 amino acids. The material sequenced was peripheral blood, taken 28 days after the second dose of the MenACWY control vaccine. The chain uses TRBV28 and TRBJ1-5, with D unclear. The receptor comes from an adult who received the MenACWY meningococcal vaccine as a control. In DNA form, the CDR3 reads TGTGCCAGCAGTTTAATGCGTCAAAATCAGCCCCAGCATTTT. Its protein product is CASSLMRQNQPQHF.